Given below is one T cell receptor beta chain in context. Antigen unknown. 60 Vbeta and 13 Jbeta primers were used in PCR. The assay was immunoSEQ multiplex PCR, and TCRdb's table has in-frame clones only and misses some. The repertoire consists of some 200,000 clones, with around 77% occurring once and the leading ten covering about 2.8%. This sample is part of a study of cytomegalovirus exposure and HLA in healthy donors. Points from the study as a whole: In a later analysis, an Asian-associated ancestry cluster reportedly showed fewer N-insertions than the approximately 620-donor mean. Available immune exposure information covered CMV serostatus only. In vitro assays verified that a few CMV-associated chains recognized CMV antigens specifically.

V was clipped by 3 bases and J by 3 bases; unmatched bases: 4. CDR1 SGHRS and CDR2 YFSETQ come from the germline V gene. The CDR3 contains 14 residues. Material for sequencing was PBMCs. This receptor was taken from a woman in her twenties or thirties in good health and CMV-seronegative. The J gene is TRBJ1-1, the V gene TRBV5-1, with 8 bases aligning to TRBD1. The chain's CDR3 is CASSSTGVDTEAFF. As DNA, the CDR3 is TGCGCCAGCAGCTCGACAGGGGTCGACACTGAAGCTTTCTTT. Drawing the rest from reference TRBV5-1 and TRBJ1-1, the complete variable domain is KAGVTQTPRYLIKTRGQQVTLSCSPISGHRSVSWYQQTPGQGLQFLFEYFSETQRNKGNFPGRFSGRQFSNSRSEMNVSTLELGDSALYLCASSSTGVDTEAFFGQGTRLTVV.